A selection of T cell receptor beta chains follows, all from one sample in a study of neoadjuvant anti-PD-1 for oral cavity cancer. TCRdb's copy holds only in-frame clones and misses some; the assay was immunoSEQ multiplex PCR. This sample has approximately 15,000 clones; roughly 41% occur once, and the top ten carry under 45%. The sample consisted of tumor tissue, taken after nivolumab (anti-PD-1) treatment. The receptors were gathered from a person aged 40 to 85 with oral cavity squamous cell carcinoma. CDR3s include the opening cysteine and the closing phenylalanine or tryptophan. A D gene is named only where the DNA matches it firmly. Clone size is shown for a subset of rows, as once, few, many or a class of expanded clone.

DNA: TGTGCCAGCAGTCCACCCCCCTTAGCGGGGGGCCCGAGGGATACGCAGTATTTT; CDR3: CASSPPPLAGGPRDTQYF; D: TRBD2; size: NA; J: TRBJ2-3; V: TRBV27
DNA: TGTGCCAGCAGCCGGGCGGCGGGGGCCCCTTACAATGAGCAGTTCTTC; CDR3: CASSRAAGAPYNEQFF; D: NA; size: NA; J: TRBJ2-1; V: TRBV9
DNA: TGTGCCAGCAGCGCACTAGCGGGGGGGCAGGCCACCCAGTACTTC; CDR3: CASSALAGGQATQYF; D: TRBD2; size: NA; J: TRBJ2-5; V: TRBV7-2
DNA: TGTGCCAGCAGTCGAGACGGTTCCTACGAGCAGTACTTC; CDR3: CASSRDGSYEQYF; D: NA; size: few; J: TRBJ2-7; V: TRBV11-3
DNA: TGTGCCTGGAGTGTAGGAGGCTCTGGAAACACCATATATTTT; CDR3: CAWSVGGSGNTIYF; D: NA; size: NA; J: TRBJ1-3; V: TRBV30
DNA: TGTGCCAGCAGTTACGTCAGGAACATTCAGTACTTC; CDR3: CASSYVRNIQYF; D: NA; size: NA; J: TRBJ2-4; V: TRBV6-5
DNA: TGTGCCAGCAGTGAAAGCAGGGGAGATACGCAGTATTTT; CDR3: CASSESRGDTQYF; D: NA; size: NA; J: TRBJ2-3; V: TRBV6-1
DNA: TGTGCCAGCAGTTCCGGGCGTGGGGGCACTAATTCACCCCTCCACTTT; CDR3: CASSSGRGGTNSPLHF; D: NA; size: NA; J: TRBJ1-6; V: TRBV27
DNA: TGTGCCAGCAGTTTCCCCTCGGGGGCCTACGAGCAGTACTTC; CDR3: CASSFPSGAYEQYF; D: NA; size: many; J: TRBJ2-7; V: TRBV28
DNA: TGCGCCAGCAGCCAAGAGGCCCTAGCGGGGGTAAGGTATTTT; CDR3: CASSQEALAGVRYF; D: TRBD2; size: NA; J: TRBJ2-3; V: TRBV4-3
DNA: TGTGCCAGCAGTCGGGACCGGACTAGCTCTGGAAACACCATATATTTT; CDR3: CASSRDRTSSGNTIYF; D: NA; size: once; J: TRBJ1-3; V: TRBV2
DNA: TGTGCCAGCAGCCGTCTAGGTCCGTCCTACAATGAGCAGTTCTTC; CDR3: CASSRLGPSYNEQFF; D: NA; size: few; J: TRBJ2-1; V: TRBV5-6
DNA: TGTGCCAGCAGCTTAGTACAGGGGATTCAAGAGACCCAGTACTTC; CDR3: CASSLVQGIQETQYF; D: TRBD1; size: NA; J: TRBJ2-5; V: TRBV7-6
DNA: TGCGCCAGCAGCTTGGACGGGTTTGTGGTGAACACTGAAGCTTTCTTT; CDR3: CASSLDGFVVNTEAFF; D: NA; size: NA; J: TRBJ1-1; V: TRBV5-1
DNA: TGCGCCAGCAGCTTGGGTGAGGTTAGTTCTGAAGCTTTCTTT; CDR3: CASSLGEVSSEAFF; D: NA; size: NA; J: TRBJ1-1; V: TRBV5-1
DNA: TGCGCCAGCAGCACCGGACTAAGCGAGCCCAATGAGCAGTTCTTC; CDR3: CASSTGLSEPNEQFF; D: NA; size: few; J: TRBJ2-1; V: TRBV5-1
DNA: TGCGCCAGCAGCCAAGAGTGGGCAGGGGGCAATGAGCAGTTCTTC; CDR3: CASSQEWAGGNEQFF; D: TRBD1; size: medium-sized; J: TRBJ2-1; V: TRBV4-3
DNA: TGCGCCAGCAGCTTGCTAACCGGGAACACTGAAGCTTTCTTT; CDR3: CASSLLTGNTEAFF; D: NA; size: NA; J: TRBJ1-1; V: TRBV5-1
DNA: TGCGCCAGCAGCCAAGATGGAGGGGGGCGCGAGCAGTACTTC; CDR3: CASSQDGGGREQYF; D: NA; size: NA; J: TRBJ2-7; V: TRBV4-3
DNA: TGTGCCAGCAGTTCCACTGGGGGCTTGGGCTATGGCTACACCTTC; CDR3: CASSSTGGLGYGYTF; D: NA; size: NA; J: TRBJ1-2; V: TRBV6-6
DNA: TGTGCCAGCACCCGAAACAGGGAAGGGGGCACTGAAGCTTTCTTT; CDR3: CASTRNREGGTEAFF; D: NA; size: NA; J: TRBJ1-1; V: TRBV19
DNA: TGTGCCAGCAGTCTTGATGAAGCTTTCTTT; CDR3: CASSLDEAFF; D: NA; size: NA; J: TRBJ1-1; V: TRBV28
DNA: TGTGCCAGCAGTTCGGACAGGGGGTTGGGCAGCAATCAGCCCCAGCATTTT; CDR3: CASSSDRGLGSNQPQHF; D: TRBD1; size: once; J: TRBJ1-5; V: TRBV27
DNA: TGTGCCAGCAGTCCACCTAACGAGCAGTACTTC; CDR3: CASSPPNEQYF; D: NA; size: few; J: TRBJ2-7; V: TRBV27
DNA: TGTGCCAGCAGGGGACAGGGGGTTCGGAACACTGAAGCTTTCTTT; CDR3: CASRGQGVRNTEAFF; D: TRBD1; size: few; J: TRBJ1-1; V: TRBV2
DNA: TGTGCCAGCAGTCTTCGAGTCGCTCCCAAAAACATTCAGTACTTC; CDR3: CASSLRVAPKNIQYF; D: NA; size: NA; J: TRBJ2-4; V: TRBV28
DNA: TGTGCCAGCAGTGAATCAGGTGGCTACACCTTC; CDR3: CASSESGGYTF; D: NA; size: few; J: TRBJ1-2; V: TRBV2
DNA: TGCGCCAGCAGTCCTAGTAGATCTTCAGGGAGGGAGAACACTGAAGCTTTCTTT; CDR3: CASSPSRSSGRENTEAFF; D: NA; size: NA; J: TRBJ1-1; V: TRBV23-1
DNA: TGTGCCAGCAGCTTGGTAGGGGCGCCCACAGATACGCAGTATTTT; CDR3: CASSLVGAPTDTQYF; D: NA; size: NA; J: TRBJ2-3; V: TRBV7-9
DNA: TGTGCTAGTGGTTTGTCCGGGACAGGGGGATATGGCTACACCTTC; CDR3: CASGLSGTGGYGYTF; D: TRBD1; size: NA; J: TRBJ1-2; V: TRBV12-5
DNA: TGTGCCAGCAGTCCTCGGGGACAAGACACCGGGGAGCTGTTTTTT; CDR3: CASSPRGQDTGELFF; D: NA; size: NA; J: TRBJ2-2; V: TRBV6-1
DNA: TGTGCCAGTAGTATCGGGGGGAGATCGGATGAAAAACTGTTTTTT; CDR3: CASSIGGRSDEKLFF; D: NA; size: many; J: TRBJ1-4; V: TRBV19
DNA: TGTGCCAGCAGCTTACAGGGGTTTGGTGAGCAGTTCTTC; CDR3: CASSLQGFGEQFF; D: NA; size: NA; J: TRBJ2-1; V: TRBV7-9
DNA: TGTGCCAGCTCCGATCCGCGATCACCCCTCCACTTT; CDR3: CASSDPRSPLHF; D: NA; size: NA; J: TRBJ1-6; V: TRBV5-4
DNA: TGTGCCAGCAGTCCGGGACTGACAAACAATGAGCAGTTCTTC; CDR3: CASSPGLTNNEQFF; D: NA; size: NA; J: TRBJ2-1; V: TRBV6-1
DNA: TGCGCCAGCAGCTTGGCCCCGACCGGGACAGGGGGCGAGCAGTACTTC; CDR3: CASSLAPTGTGGEQYF; D: TRBD1; size: NA; J: TRBJ2-7; V: TRBV5-1
DNA: TGCGCCAGCAGCCTTAATATGGGAGGTGGCTACACCTTC; CDR3: CASSLNMGGGYTF; D: NA; size: NA; J: TRBJ1-2; V: TRBV4-1
DNA: TGTGCCAGCAGCTTATTAGGGCCGGGGGCAGGTGAAAAACTGTTTTTT; CDR3: CASSLLGPGAGEKLFF; D: NA; size: few; J: TRBJ1-4; V: TRBV11-2
DNA: TGTGCCAGCAGCCTGCGACCCTATGGCTACACCTTC; CDR3: CASSLRPYGYTF; D: NA; size: NA; J: TRBJ1-2; V: TRBV4-2
DNA: TGCGCCAGCAGCTTGGCCCACAGGGGATCAGATACGCAGTATTTT; CDR3: CASSLAHRGSDTQYF; D: TRBD1; size: once; J: TRBJ2-3; V: TRBV5-1
DNA: TGTGCCAGCAGTAGCTCTGGGGGGAACACTGAAGCTTTCTTT; CDR3: CASSSSGGNTEAFF; D: NA; size: NA; J: TRBJ1-1; V: TRBV27
DNA: TGTGCCAGCAGCCCAAGCAGCGATCTAGCGCCAGAGTATTTT; CDR3: CASSPSSDLAPEYF; D: NA; size: NA; J: TRBJ2-3; V: TRBV11-2
DNA: TGTGCCAGCACACAGCACGGGATGGAGACCCAGTACTTC; CDR3: CASTQHGMETQYF; D: NA; size: medium-sized; J: TRBJ2-5; V: TRBV25-1
DNA: TGTGCCAGTAGTAAAATGGTGGCAGGGGGTGATCAGCCCCAGCATTTT; CDR3: CASSKMVAGGDQPQHF; D: TRBD1; size: NA; J: TRBJ1-5; V: TRBV19
DNA: TGTGCCAGCAGCCCCGGGGGGGTACGGTACGAGCAGTACTTC; CDR3: CASSPGGVRYEQYF; D: TRBD2; size: NA; J: TRBJ2-7; V: TRBV11-2
DNA: TGTGCCAGCTCACCGGGGGGGGAATATGGCTACACCTTC; CDR3: CASSPGGEYGYTF; D: NA; size: NA; J: TRBJ1-2; V: TRBV18
DNA: TGTGCCAGCCGATTGAGACGGGGCACAGATACGCAGTATTTT; CDR3: CASRLRRGTDTQYF; D: NA; size: NA; J: TRBJ2-3; V: TRBV5-8
DNA: TGTGCCAGCAGAAACCGGGGAACCTACGAGCAGTACTTC; CDR3: CASRNRGTYEQYF; D: NA; size: NA; J: TRBJ2-7; V: TRBV5-8
DNA: TGTGCCAGCAGCCAGGACATTCCCACTGAAGCTTTCTTT; CDR3: CASSQDIPTEAFF; D: NA; size: NA; J: TRBJ1-1; V: TRBV11-2
DNA: TGTGCCAGCAGCCTCTCGGGCCTACTGAACACTGAAGCTTTCTTT; CDR3: CASSLSGLLNTEAFF; D: NA; size: NA; J: TRBJ1-1; V: TRBV28
DNA: TGTGCCAGCACTAGCCCAGGGGGGGTCGAGCAGTACTTC; CDR3: CASTSPGGVEQYF; D: NA; size: NA; J: TRBJ2-7; V: TRBV6-5
DNA: TGTGCCACCAGCCCCCCGACAGGGTGGGACACAGATACGCAGTATTTT; CDR3: CATSPPTGWDTDTQYF; D: TRBD1; size: NA; J: TRBJ2-3; V: TRBV15
DNA: TGTGCCAGCAGCCAAGTCTCCTTCAGGACCACCGGGGAGCTGTTTTTT; CDR3: CASSQVSFRTTGELFF; D: NA; size: once; J: TRBJ2-2; V: TRBV14
DNA: TGTGCCAGCAGTTGGACAGGGAATAAAATAGGGAATGAGCAGTTCTTC; CDR3: CASSWTGNKIGNEQFF; D: TRBD1; size: few; J: TRBJ2-1; V: TRBV28
DNA: TGTGCCAGCAGCTTGGCCGCAGCTCAGCCCCAGCATTTT; CDR3: CASSLAAAQPQHF; D: NA; size: NA; J: TRBJ1-5; V: TRBV5-1
DNA: TGCAGCGCCCTGGACAGGGCGACCTACGAGCAGTACTTC; CDR3: CSALDRATYEQYF; D: TRBD1; size: few; J: TRBJ2-7; V: TRBV29-1
DNA: TGTGCCAGCAGTGCCGGGACTAGCGGAGAGACCCAGTACTTC; CDR3: CASSAGTSGETQYF; D: TRBD2; size: NA; J: TRBJ2-5; V: TRBV2
DNA: TGTGCCAGCAGCCAAGAGATGAGGGGCCCCCACTACGAGCAGTACTTC; CDR3: CASSQEMRGPHYEQYF; D: NA; size: NA; J: TRBJ2-7; V: TRBV4-2
DNA: TGTGCCAGCTCACCATTTGGACAGGGGGCGCAGGGTGAGCAGTTCTTC; CDR3: CASSPFGQGAQGEQFF; D: TRBD1; size: NA; J: TRBJ2-1; V: TRBV18
DNA: TGTGCCAGCTCCGCCCAGGGAGAGAACGAGCAGTACTTC; CDR3: CASSAQGENEQYF; D: NA; size: NA; J: TRBJ2-7; V: TRBV5-1